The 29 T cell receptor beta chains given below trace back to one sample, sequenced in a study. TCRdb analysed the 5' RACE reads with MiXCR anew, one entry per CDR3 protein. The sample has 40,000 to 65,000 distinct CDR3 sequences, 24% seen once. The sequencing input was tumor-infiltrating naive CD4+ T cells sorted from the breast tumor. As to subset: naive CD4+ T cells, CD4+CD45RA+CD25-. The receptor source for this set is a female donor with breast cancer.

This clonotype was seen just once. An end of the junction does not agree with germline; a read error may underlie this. CDR3 DNA: TGCAGCGCTGAATCAGGGGGCTATGGCTACACCTTC. It translates to CSAESGGYGYTF. V and J are TRBV29-1 and TRBJ1-2; 7 bases fit TRBD1. This CDR3 comprises 12 residues. From germline, CDR1 is SQVTM and CDR2 ANQGSEA.

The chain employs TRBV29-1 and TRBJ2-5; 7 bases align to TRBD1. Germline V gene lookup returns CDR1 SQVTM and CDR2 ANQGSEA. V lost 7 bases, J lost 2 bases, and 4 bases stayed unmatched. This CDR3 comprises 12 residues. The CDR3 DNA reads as TGCAGCGCTGTGACAGGGCAAGAGACCCAGTACTTC. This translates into CSAVTGQETQYF.

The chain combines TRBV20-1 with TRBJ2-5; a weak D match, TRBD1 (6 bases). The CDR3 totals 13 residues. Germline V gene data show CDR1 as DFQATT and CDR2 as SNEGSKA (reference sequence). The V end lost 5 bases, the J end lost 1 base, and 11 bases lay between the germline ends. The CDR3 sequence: CSALRTAQETQYF. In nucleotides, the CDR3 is TGCAGTGCTTTAAGGACAGCCCAAGAGACCCAGTACTTC.

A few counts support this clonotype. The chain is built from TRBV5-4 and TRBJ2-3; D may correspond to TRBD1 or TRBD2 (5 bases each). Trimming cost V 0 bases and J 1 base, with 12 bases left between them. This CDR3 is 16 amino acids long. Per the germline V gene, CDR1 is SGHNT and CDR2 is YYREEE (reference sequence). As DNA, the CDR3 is TGTGCCAGCAGCTTGGGGGGACGGATAGGCACAGATACGCAGTATTTT. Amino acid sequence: CASSLGGRIGTDTQYF.

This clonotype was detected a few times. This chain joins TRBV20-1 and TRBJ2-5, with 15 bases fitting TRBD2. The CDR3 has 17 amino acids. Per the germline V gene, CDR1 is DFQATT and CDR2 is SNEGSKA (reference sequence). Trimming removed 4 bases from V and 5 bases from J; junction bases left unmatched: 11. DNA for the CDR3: TGCAGTGCTATCCGAGGACTAGCGGGAGGGCCCAGGGAGACCCAGTACTTC. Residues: CSAIRGLAGGPRETQYF.

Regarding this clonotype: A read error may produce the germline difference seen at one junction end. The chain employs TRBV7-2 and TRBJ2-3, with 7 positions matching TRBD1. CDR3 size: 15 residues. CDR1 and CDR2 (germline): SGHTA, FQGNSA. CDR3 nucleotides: TGTGCCGGCAGCCCTTCCGGGACAGCGAGAGATACGCAGTATTTT. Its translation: CAGSPSGTARDTQYF.

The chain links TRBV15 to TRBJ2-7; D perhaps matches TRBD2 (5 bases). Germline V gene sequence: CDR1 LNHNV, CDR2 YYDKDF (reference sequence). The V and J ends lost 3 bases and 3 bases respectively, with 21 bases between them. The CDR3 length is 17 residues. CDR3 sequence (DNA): TGTGCCACCAGCAGGGTTTTCGTGAGGGCCGGTGTCTACGAGCAGTACTTC. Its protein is CATSRVFVRAGVYEQYF.

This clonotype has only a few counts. The CDR3, as DNA: TGCGCCAGCAGCCCCCTGGCGGGGGGCCGAGACACCGGGGAGCTGTTTTTT. As protein: CASSPLAGGRDTGELFF. The rearrangement uses TRBV4-1 and TRBJ2-2; 8 bases are shared with TRBD2. This CDR3 contains 17 residues. V lost 4 bases and J lost 3; bases outside the gene matches: 10. The V gene's germline CDR1 is MGHRA and CDR2 YSYEKL.

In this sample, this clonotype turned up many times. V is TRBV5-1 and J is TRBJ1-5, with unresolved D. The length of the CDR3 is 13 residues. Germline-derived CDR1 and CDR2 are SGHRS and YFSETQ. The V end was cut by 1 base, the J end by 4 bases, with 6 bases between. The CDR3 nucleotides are TGCGCCAGCAGCTTGACAGCTAATCAGCCCCAGCATTTT. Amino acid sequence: CASSLTANQPQHF.

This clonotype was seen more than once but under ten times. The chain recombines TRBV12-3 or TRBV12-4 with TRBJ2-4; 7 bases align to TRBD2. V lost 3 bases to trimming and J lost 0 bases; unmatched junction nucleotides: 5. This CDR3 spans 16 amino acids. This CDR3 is CASSFRGDLAKNIQYF. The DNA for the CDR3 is TGTGCCAGCAGTTTCCGGGGGGACCTAGCCAAAAACATTCAGTACTTC.

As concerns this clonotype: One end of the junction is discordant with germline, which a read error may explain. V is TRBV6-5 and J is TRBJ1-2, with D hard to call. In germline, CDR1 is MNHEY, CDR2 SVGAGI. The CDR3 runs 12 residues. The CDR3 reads CASTTSRHVYTF. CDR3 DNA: TGTGCTAGCACAACCTCCCGGCATGTCTACACCTTC.

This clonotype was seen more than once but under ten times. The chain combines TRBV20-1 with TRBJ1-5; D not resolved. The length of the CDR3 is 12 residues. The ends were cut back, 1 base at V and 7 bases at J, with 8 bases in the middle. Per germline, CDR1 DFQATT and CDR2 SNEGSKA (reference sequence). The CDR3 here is CSARVGWQPQHF. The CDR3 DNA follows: TGCAGTGCTAGAGTAGGGTGGCAGCCCCAGCATTTT.

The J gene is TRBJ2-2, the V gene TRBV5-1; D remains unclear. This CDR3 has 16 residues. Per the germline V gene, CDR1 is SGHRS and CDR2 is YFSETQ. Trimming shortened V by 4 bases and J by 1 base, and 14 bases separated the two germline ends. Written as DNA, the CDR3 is TGCGCCAGCAGCCCGGCTGAGGCACTGAACACCGGGGAGCTGTTTTTT. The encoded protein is CASSPAEALNTGELFF.

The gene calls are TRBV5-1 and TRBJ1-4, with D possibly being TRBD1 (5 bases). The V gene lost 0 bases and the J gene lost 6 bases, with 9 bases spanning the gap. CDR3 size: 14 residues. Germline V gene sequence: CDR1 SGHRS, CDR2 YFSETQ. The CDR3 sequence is CASSLARDDEKLFF. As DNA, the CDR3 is TGCGCCAGCAGCTTGGCCAGGGATGATGAAAAACTGTTTTTT.

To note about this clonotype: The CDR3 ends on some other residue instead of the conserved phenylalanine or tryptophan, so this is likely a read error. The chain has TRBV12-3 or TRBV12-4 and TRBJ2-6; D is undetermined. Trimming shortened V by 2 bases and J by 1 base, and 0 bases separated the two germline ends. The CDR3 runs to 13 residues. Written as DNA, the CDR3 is TGTGCCAGCAGTTTATCTGGGGCCAACGTCCTGACTCTC. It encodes CASSLSGANVLTL.

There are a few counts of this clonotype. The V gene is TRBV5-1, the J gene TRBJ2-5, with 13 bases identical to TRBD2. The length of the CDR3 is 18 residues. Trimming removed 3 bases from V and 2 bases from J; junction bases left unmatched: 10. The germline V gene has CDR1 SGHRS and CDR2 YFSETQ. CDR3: CASSSPPGLAGLQETQYF. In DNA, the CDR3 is TGCGCCAGCAGCTCACCACCGGGACTAGCGGGGTTACAAGAGACCCAGTACTTC.

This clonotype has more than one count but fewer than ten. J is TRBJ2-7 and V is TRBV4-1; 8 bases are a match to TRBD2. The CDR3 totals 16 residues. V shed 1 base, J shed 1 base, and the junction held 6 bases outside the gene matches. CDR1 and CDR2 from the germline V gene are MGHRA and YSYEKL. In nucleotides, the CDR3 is TGCGCCAGCAGCCAAGCGAGCGGGAGCCTATCCTACGAGCAGTACTTC. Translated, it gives CASSQASGSLSYEQYF.

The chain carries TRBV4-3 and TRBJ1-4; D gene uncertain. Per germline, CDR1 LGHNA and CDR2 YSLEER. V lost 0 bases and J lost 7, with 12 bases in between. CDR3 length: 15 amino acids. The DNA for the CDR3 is TGCGCCAGCAGCCAAGAAACCGGGCTGGGTGAAAAACTGTTTTTT. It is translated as CASSQETGLGEKLFF.

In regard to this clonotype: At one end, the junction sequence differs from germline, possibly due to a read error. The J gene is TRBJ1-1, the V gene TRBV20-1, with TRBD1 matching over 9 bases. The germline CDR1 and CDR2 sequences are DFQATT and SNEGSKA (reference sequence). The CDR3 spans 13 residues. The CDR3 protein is CSASPGQGTGAFF. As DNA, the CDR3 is TGCAGTGCTAGCCCCGGACAGGGGACTGGAGCTTTCTTT.

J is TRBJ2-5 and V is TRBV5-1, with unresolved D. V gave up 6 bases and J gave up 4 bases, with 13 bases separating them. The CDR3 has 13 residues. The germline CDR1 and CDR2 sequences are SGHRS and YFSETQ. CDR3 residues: CASTLYSRETQYF. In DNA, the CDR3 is TGCGCCAGCACTTTGTATTCTCGAGAGACCCAGTACTTC.

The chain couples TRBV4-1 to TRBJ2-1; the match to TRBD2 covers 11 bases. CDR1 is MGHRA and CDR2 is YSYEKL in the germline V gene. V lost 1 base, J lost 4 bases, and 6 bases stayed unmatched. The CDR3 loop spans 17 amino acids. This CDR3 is CASSQATGTSGYNEQFF. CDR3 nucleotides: TGCGCCAGCAGCCAAGCCACCGGGACTAGCGGATACAATGAGCAGTTCTTC.

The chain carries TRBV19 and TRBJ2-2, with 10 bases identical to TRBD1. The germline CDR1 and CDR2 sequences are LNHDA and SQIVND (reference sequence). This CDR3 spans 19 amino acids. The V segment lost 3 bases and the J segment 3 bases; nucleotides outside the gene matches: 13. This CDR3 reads CASSMWDRGFGSDTGELFF. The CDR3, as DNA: TGTGCCAGTAGTATGTGGGACAGGGGATTTGGTTCGGACACCGGGGAGCTGTTTTTT.

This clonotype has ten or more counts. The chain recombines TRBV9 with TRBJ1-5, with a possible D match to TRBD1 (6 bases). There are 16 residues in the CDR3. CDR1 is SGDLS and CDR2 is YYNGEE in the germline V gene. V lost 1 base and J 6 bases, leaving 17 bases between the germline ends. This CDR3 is CASSVRRRDNSQPQHF. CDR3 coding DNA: TGTGCCAGCAGCGTAAGGAGGCGGGACAATAGTCAGCCCCAGCATTTT. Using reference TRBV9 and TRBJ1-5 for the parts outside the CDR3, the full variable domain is DSGVTQTPKHLITATGQRVTLRCSPRSGDLSVYWYQQSLDQGLQFLIQYYNGEERAKGNILERFSAQQFPDLHSELNLSSLELGDSALYFCASSVRRRDNSQPQHFGDGTRLSIL.

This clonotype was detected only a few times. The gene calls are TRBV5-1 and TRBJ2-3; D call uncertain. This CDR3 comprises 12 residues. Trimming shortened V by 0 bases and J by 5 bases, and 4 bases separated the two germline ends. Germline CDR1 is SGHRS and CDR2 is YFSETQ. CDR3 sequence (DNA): TGCGCCAGCAGCTTGGACCTAGATACGCAGTATTTT. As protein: CASSLDLDTQYF.

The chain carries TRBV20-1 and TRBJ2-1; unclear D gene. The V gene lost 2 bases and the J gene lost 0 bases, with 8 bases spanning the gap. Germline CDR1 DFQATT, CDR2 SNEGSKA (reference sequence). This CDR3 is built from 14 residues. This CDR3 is CSARRVNSYNEQFF. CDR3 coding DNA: TGCAGTGCTAGACGTGTTAACTCCTACAATGAGCAGTTCTTC.

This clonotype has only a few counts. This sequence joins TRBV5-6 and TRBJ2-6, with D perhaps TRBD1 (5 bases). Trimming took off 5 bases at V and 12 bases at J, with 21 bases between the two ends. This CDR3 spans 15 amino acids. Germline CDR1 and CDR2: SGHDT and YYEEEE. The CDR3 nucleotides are TGTGCCAGCAGGGGAAAGGGGTGGTCCCTCGGCGTCCTGACTTTC. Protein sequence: CASRGKGWSLGVLTF.

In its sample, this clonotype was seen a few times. The CDR3 region is CASSTGATNTEAFF. The CDR3 region has the DNA TGTGCCAGCAGTACCGGAGCCACGAACACTGAAGCTTTCTTT. This chain joins TRBV7-3 and TRBJ1-1; D remains unclear. Germline CDR1 reads SGHTA; CDR2 reads FQGTGA. V was clipped by 6 bases and J by 1 base, with 12 bases between them. This CDR3 spans 14 amino acids.

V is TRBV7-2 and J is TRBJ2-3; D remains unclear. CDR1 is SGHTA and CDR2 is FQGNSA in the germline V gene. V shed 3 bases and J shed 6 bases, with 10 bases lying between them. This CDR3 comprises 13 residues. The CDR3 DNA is TGTGCCAGCAGCTTCCTAGGTCCCGATACGCAGTATTTT. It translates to CASSFLGPDTQYF.

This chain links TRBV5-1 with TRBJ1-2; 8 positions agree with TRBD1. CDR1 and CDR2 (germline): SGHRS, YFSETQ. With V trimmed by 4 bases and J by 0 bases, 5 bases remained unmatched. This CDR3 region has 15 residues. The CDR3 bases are TGCGCCAGCAGCCCACCGGGACAGGCTAACTATGGCTACACCTTC. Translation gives CASSPPGQANYGYTF.